These 18 T cell receptor beta chains were sequenced from one sample in a study of CD8+ T cells in alopecia areata. As the sequencing template, cDNA was produced by extracting RNA and reverse transcribing it. Repertoires were generated with immunoSEQ multiplex PCR, while TCRdb's copy carries only in-frame clones and drops some. The repertoire holds about 150,000 clones, with 87% as singletons. The sample in question was CD8+ T cells sorted from blood, obtained at week 0. These receptors all come from a human donor with alopecia areata.

This clone was observed a few times. The gene calls are TRBV10-1 and TRBJ1-1; D call uncertain. The V gene lost 4 bases and the J gene lost 2 bases, with 8 bases spanning the gap. This CDR3 is built from 13 residues. Germline CDR1 and CDR2: WNHNN and SYGVQD (reference sequence). This CDR3 reads CASSGFNNTEAFF. In nucleotides, the CDR3 is TGCGCCAGCAGTGGGTTTAACAACACTGAAGCTTTCTTT.

The chain employs TRBV29-1 and TRBJ1-2, with D possibly TRBD1 on 5 matching bases. The germline V and J ends were trimmed by 6 bases and 6 bases, with 23 bases remaining between them. In germline, CDR1 is SQVTM, CDR2 ANQGSEA. This CDR3 is 15 amino acids long. The CDR3: CSVETFTGGINGYTF. DNA of the CDR3: TGCAGCGTCGAAACTTTTACAGGAGGCATAAATGGCTACACCTTC. Full variable domain (remainder filled in from reference TRBV29-1 and TRBJ1-2): SAVISQKPSRDICQRGTSLTIQCQVDSQVTMMFWYRQQPGQSLTLIATANQGSEATYESGFVIDKFPISRPNLTFSTLTVSNMSPEDSSIYLCSVETFTGGINGYTFGSGTRLTVV.

The V and J genes are TRBV7-9 and TRBJ1-1, with 9 bases aligning to TRBD1. The germline V gene has CDR1 SEHNR and CDR2 FQNEAQ (reference sequence). This CDR3 has 18 residues. Germline trimming cut 7 bases from V and 4 bases from J; bases unmatched to any gene: 19. The CDR3 reads CASTDLTWGTGRGTEAFF. Written as DNA, the CDR3 is TGTGCCAGCACCGACCTTACATGGGGGACAGGGAGGGGCACTGAAGCTTTCTTT.

V is TRBV27 and J is TRBJ2-1; TRBD1 or TRBD2 may be the D gene (6 bases each). This CDR3 contains 16 residues. Trimming stripped 3 bases from V and 4 bases from J, with 16 bases between. In germline, CDR1 is MNHEY, CDR2 SMNVEV (reference sequence). The CDR3 is CASSLGGPFTYNEQFF. CDR3 DNA sequence: TGTGCCAGCAGTTTGGGGGGCCCCTTTACTTACAATGAGCAGTTCTTC.

V is TRBV7-9 and J is TRBJ2-1; the D gene is possibly TRBD1 (5 bases). Germline lookup yields CDR1 SEHNR and CDR2 FQNEAQ (reference sequence). Trimming stripped 5 bases from V and 3 bases from J, with 8 bases between. This CDR3 region has 13 residues. In DNA form, the CDR3 reads TGTGCCAGCAGCCAAGGGGACTACAATGAGCAGTTCTTC. Encoded protein: CASSQGDYNEQFF. The full variable domain, its missing parts supplied by reference TRBV7-9 and TRBJ2-1, is DTGVSQNPRHKITKRGQNVTFRCDPISEHNRLYWYRQTLGQGPEFLTYFQNEAQLEKSRLLSDRFSAERPKGSFSTLEIQRTEQGDSAMYLCASSQGDYNEQFFGPGTRLTVL.

This clone was observed once. This chain joins TRBV19 and TRBJ2-1; 7 bases agree with TRBD2. CDR1 is LNHDA and CDR2 is SQIVND in the germline V gene (reference sequence). The CDR3 is 15 residues long. Losses at the gene ends were 5 bases for V and 0 bases for J; bases not matched to a gene: 4. CDR3 amino acids: CASSPSGNSYNEQFF. In DNA, the CDR3 is TGTGCCAGTAGTCCCAGCGGGAACTCCTACAATGAGCAGTTCTTC.

In this sample, this clone turned up a few times. The chain is built from TRBV5-1 and TRBJ1-2; D is undetermined. The germline CDR1 and CDR2 sequences are SGHRS and YFSETQ. The CDR3 is 12 amino acids. V shed 7 bases and J shed 6 bases, with 13 bases lying between them. The CDR3 DNA sequence: TGCGCCAGCTTGGACCCCTACGATGGCTACACCTTC. It yields the protein CASLDPYDGYTF.

This clone showed up just once. The V call is TRBV9, the J call TRBJ2-2; possible D gene TRBD1, 6 bases. The CDR3 length is 17 residues. Germline lookup yields CDR1 SGDLS and CDR2 YYNGEE. The germline V and J ends were trimmed by 4 bases and 0 bases, with 16 bases remaining between them. CDR3 bases: TGTGCCAGCAGCACTTTCCGGGACAAACCGAACACCGGGGAGCTGTTTTTT. Its translation: CASSTFRDKPNTGELFF. The variable domain in full, completed from reference TRBV9 and TRBJ2-2, reads DSGVTQTPKHLITATGQRVTLRCSPRSGDLSVYWYQQSLDQGLQFLIQYYNGEERAKGNILERFSAQQFPDLHSELNLSSLELGDSALYFCASSTFRDKPNTGELFFGEGSRLTVL.

The rearrangement joins TRBV7-2 to TRBJ2-1; TRBD2 matches 10 bases. The length of the CDR3 is 16 residues. Germline loops: CDR1 SGHTA, CDR2 FQGNSA. The J segment lost 2 bases and the V segment lost 1 base, leaving 2 bases of the junction unmatched. The CDR3 sequence is CASSLDLAGAYNEQFF. For the CDR3, the DNA is TGTGCCAGCAGCTTAGACCTAGCGGGAGCCTACAATGAGCAGTTCTTC.

The CDR3 region has the DNA TGTGCCAGCCGGACCAGCTATGGCTACACCTTC. Translated: CASRTSYGYTF. The chain uses TRBV28 and TRBJ1-2; D call uncertain. The ends were cut back, 8 bases at V and 4 bases at J, with 8 bases in the middle. The CDR3 is 11 residues long. Germline V gives CDR1 MDHEN, CDR2 SYDVKM.

This clone came up once. The chain combines TRBV5-1 with TRBJ2-7, with D perhaps matching TRBD1 or TRBD2 (5 bases each). Trimming took 3 bases from V and 6 from J, leaving 10 bases between them. This CDR3 is built from 12 residues. Germline values: CDR1 SGHRS, CDR2 YFSETQ. CDR3 sequence: CASSSSGTEQYF. CDR3 sequence (DNA): TGCGCCAGCAGCTCCTCAGGGACCGAGCAGTACTTC.

This rearrangement joins TRBV29-1 to TRBJ2-3; D is tentatively TRBD1 or TRBD2 (5 bases each). The CDR3 covers 13 residues. The germline V and J ends were trimmed by 6 bases and 6 bases, with 16 bases remaining between them. CDR1 is SQVTM, CDR2 ANQGSEA, per germline. Written as DNA, the CDR3 is TGCAGCGTGATACTCCGGGGCCGGGATACGCAGTATTTT. Its protein is CSVILRGRDTQYF.

V gene TRBV10-3 combines with J gene TRBJ2-1; unclear D gene. V lost 0 bases, J lost 9 bases, and 9 bases lay in between. From germline, CDR1 is ENHRY and CDR2 SYGVKD. This CDR3 is built from 13 residues. In DNA form, the CDR3 reads TGTGCCATCAGTGAGTCAGCCCCCAGTGAGCAGTTCTTC. This translates into CAISESAPSEQFF.

This clone was observed once. The chain has TRBV4-1 and TRBJ1-1; D is unclear. From germline, CDR1 is MGHRA and CDR2 YSYEKL. V lost 3 bases to trimming and J lost 4 bases, with 18 bases between them. The CDR3 extends over 16 amino acids. The CDR3 DNA reads TGCGCCAGCAGCCATCCCCGGGGAGGTCGGGCCACTGAAGCTTTCTTT. Translating it yields CASSHPRGGRATEAFF.

This clone has just one count. J is TRBJ1-5 and V is TRBV27; D uncertain. Germline values: CDR1 MNHEY, CDR2 SMNVEV (reference sequence). Trimming shortened V by 5 bases and J by 0 bases, and 11 bases separated the two germline ends. This CDR3 is built from 15 residues. The CDR3 region is CASSHGLHSNQPQHF. The CDR3 coding sequence is TGTGCCAGCAGTCATGGACTTCATAGCAATCAGCCCCAGCATTTT.

The chain employs TRBV10-2 and TRBJ1-2; D is uncertain. Germline V gene data show CDR1 as WSHSY and CDR2 as SAAADI. The V and J ends lost 6 bases and 5 bases respectively, with 16 bases between them. The CDR3 consists of 14 residues. In nucleotides, the CDR3 is TGCGCCAGCAGGCCTCCAGATTTTCGTTATGGCTACACCTTC. Residues: CASRPPDFRYGYTF.

The chain has TRBV9 and TRBJ1-2, with D possibly TRBD1 on 6 matching bases. This CDR3 spans 14 amino acids. Trimming cost V 2 bases and J 0 bases, with 8 bases left between them. CDR1 SGDLS and CDR2 YYNGEE come from the germline V gene. The CDR3: CASSVTGTNYGYTF. The CDR3 coding sequence is TGTGCCAGCAGCGTGACAGGCACTAACTATGGCTACACCTTC.

The chain links TRBV27 to TRBJ2-3, with D tentatively TRBD1 or TRBD2 (5 bases each). The V gene's germline CDR1 is MNHEY and CDR2 SMNVEV (reference sequence). This CDR3 has 16 amino acids. The V end was cut by 0 bases, the J end by 2 bases, with 12 bases between. The CDR3 nucleotides read TGTGCCAGCAGTTTATCGAGGGCAGGGCCCACAGATACGCAGTATTTT. Translated, it gives CASSLSRAGPTDTQYF.